Below are 15 T cell receptor beta chains sequenced from a single sample in a study of regulatory T cells in long-lasting Graves disease. In building TCR beta libraries, iRepertoire HTBI primers were used together with Arm-PCR of CDR3 regions. TCRdb re-called the multiplex PCR reads through MiXCR, storing one row per CDR3 protein. The sample includes roughly 500,000 distinct CDR3 sequences, roughly a fifth seen only once; the top ten take less than 9%. Time point denoted: persistent/refractory GD, antithyroid drugs over 5 years with positive TRAb. Scientists built the TCR library using RNA that was extracted from PBMCs. This specimen consisted of peripheral blood mononuclear cells (PBMCs), obtained when the disease was refractory, from a patient treated with antithyroid drugs. Every receptor here comes from a female donor with Graves disease.

This clonotype was seen many times. V gene TRBV7-9 combines with J gene TRBJ2-2; D is perhaps TRBD1 (6 bases). This CDR3 spans 15 amino acids. V was cut by 5 bases and J by 5 bases, with 15 bases left in between. Germline values: CDR1 SEHNR, CDR2 FQNEAQ (reference sequence). The CDR3 spells CASSILTGGTGELFF. CDR3 DNA: TGTGCCAGCAGCATACTGACAGGCGGGACCGGGGAGCTGTTTTTT.

This clonotype was seen a handful of times. The rearrangement links TRBV28 to TRBJ1-2, with no clear D. Germline loops: CDR1 MDHEN, CDR2 SYDVKM. V was clipped by 1 base and J by 8 bases, with 8 bases between them. The CDR3 length is 12 residues. The chain's CDR3 is CASSLSAGGYTF. The CDR3 DNA reads as TGTGCCAGCAGTTTATCAGCGGGAGGCTACACCTTC.

Concerning this clonotype itself: This may arise from a read error, as a much more abundant clone is one base away. The CDR3 loop reads CASRKGQDSYEQYF. CDR3 nucleotide sequence: TGTGCCAGCAGAAAGGGACAGGACTCCTACGAGCAGTACTTC. The V gene is TRBV6-2 or TRBV6-3, the J gene TRBJ2-7, with 8 nucleotides matching TRBD1. V lost 6 bases and J lost 0; bases outside the gene matches: 4. The CDR3 loop spans 14 amino acids. Germline CDR1 is MNHEY and CDR2 is SVGEGT.

V is TRBV9 and J is TRBJ1-5; TRBD1 might be the D (6 bases). This CDR3 spans 15 amino acids. The germline gives CDR1 SGDLS, CDR2 YYNGEE. The V and J ends lost 0 bases and 2 bases respectively, with 9 bases between them. CDR3 bases: TGTGCCAGCAGCGTAGGGGACAACGGCAATCAGCCCCAGCATTTT. Protein product: CASSVGDNGNQPQHF.

This clonotype was counted ten times or more. The gene calls are TRBV28 and TRBJ1-5; D is unclear. Trimming stripped 5 bases from V and 2 bases from J, with 7 bases between. Germline assignment: CDR1 MDHEN and CDR2 SYDVKM. There are 13 residues in the CDR3. CDR3 nucleotide sequence: TGTGCCAGCAGTGCGGGAGGCAATCAGCCCCAGCATTTT. Encoded protein: CASSAGGNQPQHF.

This clonotype was counted only a few times. The V gene is TRBV5-1, the J gene TRBJ1-2; no definite D call. This CDR3 has 13 residues. Germline CDR1 reads SGHRS; CDR2 reads YFSETQ. Deletions cut 1 base from V and 8 bases from J, with 12 bases between. The CDR3: CASSLIGEDGYTF. The CDR3 DNA reads as TGCGCCAGCAGCTTGATCGGGGAAGACGGCTACACCTTC.

The V and J genes are TRBV7-2 and TRBJ2-7; TRBD2 matches 13 bases. Germline V lookup: CDR1 SGHTA, CDR2 FQGNSA. Trimming removed 3 bases from V and 7 bases from J; junction bases left unmatched: 6. This CDR3 region has 15 residues. The CDR3 is CASSFGLAGVGEQYF. The CDR3 bases are TGTGCCAGCAGCTTCGGACTAGCGGGAGTGGGTGAGCAGTACTTC. The full variable domain, with the rest looked up from reference TRBV7-2 and TRBJ2-7, is GAGVSQSPSNKVTEKGKDVELRCDPISGHTALYWYRQSLGQGLEFLIYFQGNSAPDKSGLPSDRFSAERTGGSVSTLTIQRTQQEDSAVYLCASSFGLAGVGEQYFGPGTRLTVT.

The table lists this clonotype with a few counts. The chain has TRBV10-3 and TRBJ2-7, with a weak D call TRBD2 (5 bases). Per germline, CDR1 ENHRY and CDR2 SYGVKD. The germline V and J ends were trimmed by 0 bases and 7 bases, with 13 bases remaining between them. This CDR3 comprises 14 residues. The DNA for the CDR3 is TGTGCCATCAGTGAGTCGCGGGCCTTAAGGGAGCAGTACTTC. Protein: CAISESRALREQYF.

This chain uses TRBV5-6 with TRBJ1-1; the D is unclear. V lost 4 bases, J lost 5 bases, and 15 bases lay in between. The CDR3 is made up of 14 amino acids. Germline CDR1 and CDR2: SGHDT and YYEEEE. CDR3 sequence (DNA): TGTGCCAGCAGCCCGCCAGGATTCAATACTGAAGCTTTCTTT. It translates to CASSPPGFNTEAFF.

This clonotype was seen at least ten times. V and J are TRBV14 and TRBJ1-1; no firm D call. Germline values: CDR1 SGHDN, CDR2 FVKESK. V lost 8 bases, J lost 7 bases, and 5 bases lay in between. The CDR3 has 9 amino acids. The CDR3 DNA follows: TGTGCCAGCTTGGTTGAAGCTTTCTTT. This translates into CASLVEAFF.

This clonotype was picked up a small number of times. The chain joins TRBV29-1 to TRBJ2-5; D is undetermined. Deletions cut 3 bases from V and 3 bases from J, with 11 bases between. The CDR3 is made up of 13 amino acids. From germline, CDR1 is SQVTM and CDR2 ANQGSEA. The CDR3 reads CSVDPAMEETQYF. The CDR3 DNA is TGCAGCGTTGATCCAGCGATGGAAGAGACCCAGTACTTC.

This clonotype was picked up a small number of times. J is TRBJ2-7 and V is TRBV20-1; 7 bases agree with TRBD1. The V gene's germline CDR1 is DFQATT and CDR2 SNEGSKA (reference sequence). After removal of 6 bases from V and 3 bases from J, the junction contained 11 bases not matched to a gene. The CDR3 is 14 amino acids. The CDR3 DNA reads as TGCAGTGCAAGTGCAGGGGGATTTGTCTACGAGCAGTACTTC. Translated, it gives CSASAGGFVYEQYF.

This clonotype was found a few times. This chain uses TRBV25-1 with TRBJ1-6, with a weak D call TRBD1 (6 bases). Germline CDR1 reads MGHDK; CDR2 reads SYGVNS. V lost 7 bases and J 10 bases, leaving 20 bases between the germline ends. This CDR3 comprises 15 residues. The CDR3 sequence is CASTRSRGTDSPLHF. In DNA, the CDR3 is TGTGCCAGCACCCGCTCAAGGGGGACGGACTCACCCCTCCACTTT.

At least ten counts were recorded for this clonotype. CDR3 coding DNA: TGTGCCAGTAGTATCAACAAGAACACTGAAGCTTTCTTT. Its translation: CASSINKNTEAFF. This rearrangement joins TRBV19 to TRBJ1-1; no clear D gene. Trimming removed 3 bases at V and 1 base at J, with 6 bases between. This CDR3 spans 13 amino acids. The germline V gene encodes CDR1 LNHDA and CDR2 SQIVND (reference sequence).

To note about this clonotype: With a much larger clone just one base away, this may be a read error. J is TRBJ2-2 and V is TRBV28; 8 bases align to TRBD1. Germline trimming cut 5 bases from V and 3 bases from J; bases unmatched to any gene: 2. The CDR3 contains 14 residues. Germline V gene lookup returns CDR1 MDHEN and CDR2 SYDVKM. The CDR3 here is CASSGGQDTGELFF. The CDR3 nucleotides read TGTGCCAGCAGTGGGGGACAGGACACCGGGGAGCTGTTTTTT. Based on the CDR3 plus reference TRBV28 and TRBJ2-2, the full variable domain is DVKVTQSSRYLVKRTGEKVFLECVQDMDHENMFWYRQDPGLGLRLIYFSYDVKMKEKGDIPEGYSVSREKKERFSLILESASTNQTSMYLCASSGGQDTGELFFGEGSRLTVL.